This passage covers 6 T cell receptor beta chains from one sample sequenced in a study of cytomegalovirus exposure and HLA in healthy donors. In the PCR, 60 Vbeta and 13 Jbeta primers were used. The table came from immunoSEQ multiplex PCR; TCRdb's copy has only in-frame clones and leaves some out. The sample includes 100,000 to 150,000 clones, roughly 80% of them seen just once. Specimen: PBMCs. These TCRs come from a woman aged 18-30 years in good health and CMV-seronegative.

The chain recombines TRBV7-2 with TRBJ1-2; D not certain. V gave up 1 base and J gave up 4 bases, with 13 bases separating them. The germline V gene encodes CDR1 SGHTA and CDR2 FQGNSA. This CDR3 comprises 15 residues. CDR3 in DNA: TGTGCCAGCAGCTTAGATTATGGGGAGGGCTATGGCTACACCTTC. Amino acids: CASSLDYGEGYGYTF.

The V gene is TRBV29-1, the J gene TRBJ1-2, with 8 bases matching TRBD1. The V gene's germline CDR1 is SQVTM and CDR2 ANQGSEA. The CDR3 is 12 amino acids. Germline trimming cut 3 bases from V and 8 bases from J; bases unmatched to any gene: 5. The CDR3 region has the DNA TGCAGCGTTGAGCCAGGGGGCGAAGGCTACACCTTC. Translation: CSVEPGGEGYTF.

This clone was detected only once. V usage is TRBV5-6 and J usage is TRBJ1-2; D may be TRBD1 (5 bases). The CDR3 is 12 amino acids. The V and J ends lost 4 bases and 6 bases respectively, with 10 bases between them. Per germline, CDR1 SGHDT and CDR2 YYEEEE. The CDR3 is CASSAGGNGYTF. CDR3 sequence (DNA): TGTGCCAGCAGCGCGGGGGGTAATGGCTACACCTTC.

V gene TRBV11-2 combines with J gene TRBJ2-7; 11 positions agree with TRBD2. This CDR3 contains 15 residues. The trim removed 1 base at V and 4 bases at J, leaving 3 bases unmatched. Per the germline V gene, CDR1 is SGHAT and CDR2 is FQNNGV. The CDR3 DNA is TGTGCCAGCAGCTTAGGACTAGCGGGAACTTACGAGCAGTACTTC. Protein: CASSLGLAGTYEQYF.

A single count supports this clone. This chain links TRBV7-9 with TRBJ1-5; possibly TRBD1 for D (5 bases). The CDR3 is 15 amino acids. V was cut by 4 bases and J by 1 base, with 11 bases left in between. The germline V gene has CDR1 SEHNR and CDR2 FQNEAQ (reference sequence). CDR3 region: CASSSDSRSNQPQHF. The CDR3 DNA is TGTGCCAGCAGCTCTGACAGTAGGAGCAATCAGCCCCAGCATTTT.

This clone appeared a few times. This chain links TRBV15 with TRBJ1-1; maybe TRBD1 (5 bases). The germline CDR1 and CDR2 sequences are LNHNV and YYDKDF (reference sequence). The CDR3 is 12 residues long. The V and J ends lost 4 bases and 5 bases respectively, with 8 bases between them. The CDR3, as DNA: TGTGCCACCAGCACTCAGGGTACTGAAGCTTTCTTT. It yields the protein CATSTQGTEAFF. Complete variable domain (other parts from reference TRBV15 and TRBJ1-1): DAMVIQNPRYQVTQFGKPVTLSCSQTLNHNVMYWYQQKSSQAPKLLFHYYDKDFNNEADTPDNFQSRRPNTSFCFLDIRSPGLGDTAMYLCATSTQGTEAFFGQGTRLTVV.